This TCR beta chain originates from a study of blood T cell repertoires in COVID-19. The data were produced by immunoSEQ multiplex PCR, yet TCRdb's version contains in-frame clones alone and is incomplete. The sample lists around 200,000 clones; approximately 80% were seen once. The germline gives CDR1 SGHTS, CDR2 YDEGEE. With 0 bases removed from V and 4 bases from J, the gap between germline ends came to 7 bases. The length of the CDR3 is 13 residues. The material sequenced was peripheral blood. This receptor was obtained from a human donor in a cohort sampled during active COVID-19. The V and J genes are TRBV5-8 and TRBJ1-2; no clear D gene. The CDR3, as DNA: TGTGCCAGCAGCTTGGGGACTTTCTATGGCTACACCTTC. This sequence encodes CASSLGTFYGYTF.